This entry lists 24 T cell receptor beta chains sequenced from one sample in a study of blood T cell repertoires in COVID-19. Sequenced by immunoSEQ multiplex PCR; TCRdb stores in-frame clones only, minus some. The table includes over 200,000 clones, 84% detected once. What was sequenced was peripheral blood. These receptors came from an elderly woman with active or convalescent COVID-19.

The chain uses TRBV5-1 and TRBJ2-1, with TRBD1 matching 9 bases. Losses at the gene ends were 5 bases for V and 0 bases for J; bases not matched to a gene: 3. CDR3 length: 15 amino acids. The germline CDR1 and CDR2 sequences are SGHRS and YFSETQ. This chain's CDR3 is CASSQGQGSYNEQFF. The CDR3 region has the DNA TGCGCCAGCAGTCAGGGACAGGGCTCCTACAATGAGCAGTTCTTC.

The rearrangement uses TRBV10-3 and TRBJ1-1; 8 nucleotides line up with TRBD1. The V and J ends lost 5 bases and 6 bases, in that order; junction bases with no gene match: 5. The CDR3 extends over 13 amino acids. Per germline, CDR1 ENHRY and CDR2 SYGVKD. CDR3 nucleotides: TGTGCCATCAGTTCCGGGACAGGACCTGAAGCTTTCTTT. This sequence encodes CAISSGTGPEAFF.

The J gene is TRBJ2-3, the V gene TRBV28; 7 nucleotides agree with TRBD2. The V and J ends lost 8 bases and 2 bases, in that order; junction bases with no gene match: 7. Germline-derived CDR1 and CDR2 are MDHEN and SYDVKM. The CDR3 consists of 14 residues. The CDR3 DNA sequence: TGTGCCAGCCTCTCGGCGGGGGACACAGATACGCAGTATTTT. Translation: CASLSAGDTDTQYF.

This clone has only one observation. V gene TRBV7-2 combines with J gene TRBJ1-2; possible D gene TRBD1, 6 bases. This CDR3 comprises 13 residues. Germline values: CDR1 SGHTA, CDR2 FQGNSA. Trimming stripped 5 bases from V and 5 bases from J, with 12 bases between. CDR3 loop: CASSRQDGYGYTF. DNA of the CDR3: TGTGCCAGCAGCCGACAGGATGGGTATGGCTACACCTTC.

The CDR3 loop is CATSDPTSDNEQFF. The CDR3 DNA reads as TGTGCCACCAGTGATCCCACTAGTGATAATGAGCAGTTCTTC. This rearrangement joins TRBV24-1 to TRBJ2-1, with a possible D match to TRBD2 (5 bases). Trimming removed 3 bases from V and 7 bases from J, with 12 bases in between. Per germline, CDR1 KGHDR and CDR2 SFDVKD. CDR3 length: 14 amino acids.

V and J are TRBV7-2 and TRBJ2-1; 11 bases map to TRBD2. Germline trimming cut 4 bases from V and 6 bases from J; bases unmatched to any gene: 8. The germline CDR1 and CDR2 sequences are SGHTA and FQGNSA. CDR3 size: 16 residues. The CDR3: CASSSSGTSGPNEQFF. CDR3 bases: TGTGCCAGCAGCTCCTCCGGGACTAGCGGACCCAATGAGCAGTTCTTC. The full variable domain, completed using reference TRBV7-2 and TRBJ2-1, is GAGVSQSPSNKVTEKGKDVELRCDPISGHTALYWYRQSLGQGLEFLIYFQGNSAPDKSGLPSDRFSAERTGGSVSTLTIQRTQQEDSAVYLCASSSSGTSGPNEQFFGPGTRLTVL.

The chain carries TRBV9 and TRBJ2-2, with a tentative D call TRBD1 (6 bases). Trimming took 6 bases from V and 1 from J, leaving 13 bases between them. Per germline, CDR1 SGDLS and CDR2 YYNGEE. The CDR3 sequence is 15 residues long. The CDR3 region is CASTHGTLNTGELFF. The CDR3 DNA is TGTGCCAGCACCCACGGGACACTGAACACCGGGGAGCTGTTTTTT.

This clone occurred a few times. The V call is TRBV6-2 or TRBV6-3, the J call TRBJ2-7; the match to TRBD2 covers 7 bases. This CDR3 contains 17 residues. Germline assignment: CDR1 MNHEY and CDR2 SVGEGT. V was pared by 0 bases and J by 2 bases, with 10 bases of the junction left unmatched. The CDR3 region is CASSYSAGEGRTYEQYF. The CDR3 DNA reads TGTGCCAGCAGTTACTCGGCGGGAGAGGGCAGAACCTACGAGCAGTACTTC.

The CDR3 is CASSPRGETQYF. The CDR3 bases are TGTGCCAGCAGTCCCCGCGGAGAGACCCAGTACTTC. The V and J genes are TRBV3-1 (or the pseudogene TRBV3-2) and TRBJ2-5; D ambiguous. Germline loops: CDR1 LGHDT, CDR2 YNNKEL (reference sequence). This CDR3 spans 12 amino acids. Between the trimmed V and J ends, which lost 6 bases and 4 bases, there was a span of 9 bases.

The gene calls are TRBV6-5 and TRBJ1-2, with no clear D. V was shortened by 3 bases and J by 2 bases, with 10 bases between the two germline ends. The CDR3 is 14 amino acids. Germline V gene sequence: CDR1 MNHEY, CDR2 SVGAGI. CDR3 sequence: CASSYISENYGYTF. The CDR3 nucleotides are TGTGCCAGCAGTTATATATCGGAGAACTATGGCTACACCTTC.

The chain is built from TRBV28 and TRBJ1-5; 11 bases fit TRBD1. The CDR3 consists of 12 residues. CDR1 is MDHEN, CDR2 SYDVKM, per germline. J gave up 5 bases and V 11 bases, and 2 bases lay outside the gene matches. The CDR3 region is CAGGQGDQPQHF. In DNA form, the CDR3 reads TGTGCCGGGGGACAGGGGGATCAGCCCCAGCATTTT. Filled out from reference TRBV28 and TRBJ1-5, the complete variable domain reads DVKVTQSSRYLVKRTGEKVFLECVQDMDHENMFWYRQDPGLGLRLIYFSYDVKMKEKGDIPEGYSVSREKKERFSLILESASTNQTSMYLCAGGQGDQPQHFGDGTRLSIL.

The rearrangement links TRBV28 to TRBJ1-5; D gene uncertain. This CDR3 comprises 13 residues. V dropped 6 bases and J dropped 7 bases, with 13 bases sitting between them. In germline, CDR1 is MDHEN, CDR2 SYDVKM. The CDR3 sequence: CASSLGVGQPQHF. The CDR3 nucleotides are TGTGCCAGCAGCCTTGGAGTTGGGCAGCCCCAGCATTTT.

This clone appeared a single time. The gene calls are TRBV11-3 and TRBJ1-2; 7 bases are a match to TRBD1. The V gene's germline CDR1 is SGHNT and CDR2 YENEEA. This CDR3 contains 14 residues. The V segment lost 5 bases and the J segment 7 bases; nucleotides outside the gene matches: 10. CDR3 amino acids: CASSQNSGGLGYTF. Written as DNA, the CDR3 is TGTGCCAGCAGCCAAAATTCAGGGGGGCTTGGCTACACCTTC.

The chain uses TRBV6-1 and TRBJ2-3, with 10 bases aligning to TRBD1. V shed 2 bases, J shed 2 bases, and the junction held 10 bases outside the gene matches. Germline lookup yields CDR1 MNHNS and CDR2 SASEGT. CDR3 length: 18 residues. CDR3 protein: CASSEIGTGAESTDTQYF. For the CDR3, the DNA is TGTGCCAGCAGTGAAATTGGGACAGGGGCGGAATCCACAGATACGCAGTATTTT.

This clone was found a few times. The chain combines TRBV29-1 with TRBJ1-6; 8 bases are shared with TRBD1. The junction had 6 bases not matched to a gene; V was cut back by 6 bases and J by 8 bases. The CDR3 runs 13 residues. In germline, CDR1 is SQVTM, CDR2 ANQGSEA. For the CDR3, the DNA is TGCAGCGTGCGGACAGGGAACGATTCACCCCTCCACTTT. Its translation is CSVRTGNDSPLHF. The whole variable domain, remainder taken from reference TRBV29-1 and TRBJ1-6, is SAVISQKPSRDICQRGTSLTIQCQVDSQVTMMFWYRQQPGQSLTLIATANQGSEATYESGFVIDKFPISRPNLTFSTLTVSNMSPEDSSIYLCSVRTGNDSPLHFGNGTRLTVT.

V is TRBV3-1 (or the pseudogene TRBV3-2) and J is TRBJ1-6, with 8 bases fitting TRBD1. V lost 10 bases, J lost 2 bases, and 7 bases stayed unmatched. CDR1 is LGHDT, CDR2 YNNKEL, per germline (reference sequence). The CDR3 has 15 amino acids. CDR3 DNA sequence: TGTGCCACACGACAGGGGAGTACCTATAATTCACCCCTCCACTTT. Translation: CATRQGSTYNSPLHF.

This clone was seen just once. The V and J genes are TRBV29-1 and TRBJ2-7; 10 bases are a match to TRBD2. Germline CDR1 reads SQVTM; CDR2 reads ANQGSEA. J gave up 4 bases and V 3 bases, and 3 bases lay outside the gene matches. The CDR3 loop spans 13 amino acids. DNA of the CDR3: TGCAGCGTTGATTCTAGCGGGGGATACGAGCAGTACTTC. Encoded protein: CSVDSSGGYEQYF.

The gene calls are TRBV27 and TRBJ2-5; a weak D match, TRBD2 (6 bases). The CDR3 extends over 17 amino acids. Looked up from germline, CDR1 is MNHEY and CDR2 is SMNVEV (reference sequence). V was clipped by 4 bases and J by 5 bases, with 23 bases between them. The CDR3 spells CASSSRKGLDRRETQYF. CDR3 sequence (DNA): TGTGCCAGCAGTTCTCGAAAGGGACTCGACCGCCGGGAGACCCAGTACTTC.

The chain uses TRBV11-3 and TRBJ2-3; D is perhaps TRBD1 (6 bases). Between the trimmed V and J ends, which lost 7 bases and 0 bases, there was a span of 11 bases. Germline V CDR1 and CDR2: SGHNT, YENEEA. CDR3 length: 14 residues. This CDR3 is CASNRGGSTDTQYF. The CDR3 nucleotides are TGTGCCAGCAATCGTGGGGGCAGCACAGATACGCAGTATTTT.

On this clone itself: Other nucleotide sequences from this sample produce the same CDR3. The V and J genes are TRBV6-2 or TRBV6-3 and TRBJ2-1; D is unclear. The germline V and J ends were trimmed by 6 bases and 0 bases, with 9 bases remaining between them. This CDR3 region has 14 residues. The germline V gene has CDR1 MNHEY and CDR2 SVGEGT. This CDR3 is CASSLDSSYNEQFF. CDR3 coding DNA: TGTGCCAGCAGCCTAGATAGCTCCTACAATGAGCAGTTCTTC.

The chain couples TRBV7-9 to TRBJ1-3, with D tentatively TRBD1 (6 bases). Germline assignment: CDR1 SEHNR and CDR2 FQNEAQ (reference sequence). The CDR3 sequence is 16 residues long. V lost 0 bases to trimming and J lost 0 bases, with 9 bases between them. Here the CDR3 DNA reads TGTGCCAGCAGCTTAGCACAGGGAACCTCTGGAAACACCATATATTTT. It encodes CASSLAQGTSGNTIYF.

The J gene is TRBJ1-2, the V gene TRBV12-3 or TRBV12-4, with 8 bases matching TRBD1. The CDR3 spans 13 residues. With V trimmed by 5 bases and J by 7 bases, 6 bases remained unmatched. CDR3 nucleotides: TGTGCCAGCAGTAAACGGACAGGGTTTGGCTACACCTTC. The encoded protein is CASSKRTGFGYTF.

This chain links TRBV27 with TRBJ2-4; a weak D match, TRBD1 (6 bases). The CDR3 runs to 15 residues. The V end was cut by 6 bases, the J end by 7 bases, with 19 bases between. Germline CDR1 is MNHEY and CDR2 is SMNVEV (reference sequence). Here the CDR3 DNA reads TGTGCCAGCAGGGAGGCAGGGGCTCAGGGGAACATTCAGTACTTC. This translates into CASREAGAQGNIQYF.

The V call is TRBV5-1, the J call TRBJ2-1; 8 positions agree with TRBD1. This CDR3 contains 17 residues. The germline gives CDR1 SGHRS, CDR2 YFSETQ. V lost 4 bases to trimming and J lost 2 bases; unmatched junction nucleotides: 11. The CDR3 sequence: CASSPGGAWGPYNEQFF. CDR3 DNA sequence: TGCGCCAGCAGCCCAGGGGGCGCTTGGGGCCCCTACAATGAGCAGTTCTTC. The full variable domain, with the rest looked up from reference TRBV5-1 and TRBJ2-1, is KAGVTQTPRYLIKTRGQQVTLSCSPISGHRSVSWYQQTPGQGLQFLFEYFSETQRNKGNFPGRFSGRQFSNSRSEMNVSTLELGDSALYLCASSPGGAWGPYNEQFFGPGTRLTVL.